The rows below give T cell receptor beta chains drawn from one sample of a study of blood T cell repertoires in COVID-19. Sequencing used immunoSEQ multiplex PCR; TCRdb keeps in-frame clones, though not all of them. The sample lists about 270,000 clones; more than 75% were seen once. The specimen sequenced was PBMCs or T cells enriched from blood (not recorded which). The source is a woman aged 55-69 years in a cohort exposed to, infected with or recovered from COVID-19 (not recorded which). The CDR3 runs from the conserved cysteine through the conserved F or W. The D gene is left open where the match is weak. Expanded clones get a size class; other rows say once, few or many, or leave the size out.

v_gene: TRBV7-3; j_gene: TRBJ2-1; d_gene: -; abundance: -; CDR3nt: TGTGCCAGCAGCTTACTAGGTGATGAGCAGTTCTTC; CDR3aa: CASSLLGDEQFF
v_gene: TRBV9; j_gene: TRBJ1-3; d_gene: -; abundance: -; CDR3nt: TGTGCCAGCAGCCCGCAGCCTGGGTTACAGAGCTCTGGAAACACCATATATTTT; CDR3aa: CASSPQPGLQSSGNTIYF
v_gene: TRBV13; j_gene: TRBJ2-3; d_gene: -; abundance: -; CDR3nt: TGTGCCAGCAGCTTAGAAGGGGGCACAGATACGCAGTATTTT; CDR3aa: CASSLEGGTDTQYF
v_gene: TRBV30; j_gene: TRBJ2-3; d_gene: -; abundance: -; CDR3nt: TGTGCCTGGACCGAGAGGAATCGGGGGCAGTATTTT; CDR3aa: CAWTERNRGQYF
v_gene: TRBV25-1; j_gene: TRBJ1-6; d_gene: -; abundance: -; CDR3nt: TGTGCCAGCAGTGATCCGGCGGGCTATAATTCACCCCTCCACTTT; CDR3aa: CASSDPAGYNSPLHF
v_gene: TRBV6-5; j_gene: TRBJ2-3; d_gene: -; abundance: -; CDR3nt: TGTGCCAGCAGCGACCGGGGTGGGAACACAGATACGCAGTATTTT; CDR3aa: CASSDRGGNTDTQYF
v_gene: TRBV4-2; j_gene: TRBJ1-1; d_gene: -; abundance: -; CDR3nt: TGTGCCAGCAGCCAGGCAGGGGTGGGCACTGAAGCTTTCTTT; CDR3aa: CASSQAGVGTEAFF
v_gene: TRBV6-2/TRBV6-3; j_gene: TRBJ2-7; d_gene: -; abundance: -; CDR3nt: TGTGCCAGCAGTTACCTAGTGGTTGAAGCCTACGAGCAGTACTTC; CDR3aa: CASSYLVVEAYEQYF
v_gene: TRBV28; j_gene: TRBJ2-5; d_gene: -; abundance: -; CDR3nt: TGTGCCAGCAGTTTTGGCGGGAACCAAGAGACCCAGTACTTC; CDR3aa: CASSFGGNQETQYF
v_gene: TRBV4-3; j_gene: TRBJ1-4; d_gene: TRBD1; abundance: few; CDR3nt: TGCGCCAGCAGCCATTCCATCACAGGGGGCGAGGATGAAAAACTGTTTTTT; CDR3aa: CASSHSITGGEDEKLFF
v_gene: TRBV6-5; j_gene: TRBJ1-5; d_gene: -; abundance: -; CDR3nt: TGTGCCAGCAGTTACTCGCAGGCCAGTGGCAATCAGCCCCAGCATTTT; CDR3aa: CASSYSQASGNQPQHF
v_gene: TRBV28; j_gene: TRBJ1-1; d_gene: -; abundance: -; CDR3nt: TGTGCCAGCAGGCGGGGAGGGTGGAACACTGAAGCTTTCTTT; CDR3aa: CASRRGGWNTEAFF
v_gene: TRBV2; j_gene: TRBJ2-3; d_gene: TRBD1; abundance: -; CDR3nt: TGTGCCAGCAGGGAAGGGGGCTTAGATACGCAGTATTTT; CDR3aa: CASREGGLDTQYF
v_gene: TRBV2; j_gene: TRBJ2-3; d_gene: TRBD2; abundance: -; CDR3nt: TGTGCCAGCAGCCTTAGCGGGAGCATCACAGATACGCAGTATTTT; CDR3aa: CASSLSGSITDTQYF
v_gene: TRBV15; j_gene: TRBJ1-1; d_gene: TRBD1; abundance: -; CDR3nt: TGTGCCACCAGCAGGGGAAGGGCAGGGGGGAACACTGAAGCTTTCTTT; CDR3aa: CATSRGRAGGNTEAFF
v_gene: TRBV3-1/TRBV3-2; j_gene: TRBJ2-5; d_gene: TRBD2; abundance: -; CDR3nt: TGTGCCAGCAGCCAAGATGAGGTAGCGGGGAGAGAGACCCAGTACTTC; CDR3aa: CASSQDEVAGRETQYF
v_gene: TRBV29-1; j_gene: TRBJ1-2; d_gene: TRBD1; abundance: -; CDR3nt: TGCAGCGTTGACAGGGGGCAGGGCTATGGCTACACCTTC; CDR3aa: CSVDRGQGYGYTF
v_gene: TRBV12-3/TRBV12-4; j_gene: TRBJ1-1; d_gene: -; abundance: once; CDR3nt: TGTGCCAGCACCCTACTCGGGAACACTGAAGCTTTCTTT; CDR3aa: CASTLLGNTEAFF
v_gene: TRBV9; j_gene: TRBJ2-1; d_gene: -; abundance: -; CDR3nt: TGTGCCAGCAGTAGGACAAACAACAATGAGCAGTTCTTC; CDR3aa: CASSRTNNNEQFF
v_gene: TRBV5-4; j_gene: TRBJ2-7; d_gene: TRBD1; abundance: -; CDR3nt: TGTGCCAGCAGCCAGCAACAGGGGTCGGCCTACGAGCAGTACTTC; CDR3aa: CASSQQQGSAYEQYF
v_gene: TRBV5-4; j_gene: TRBJ2-1; d_gene: TRBD2; abundance: -; CDR3nt: TGTGCCAGCAGCCCGGGCGGCCTAGCGGGAGGGCCCAGCAATGAGCAGTTCTTC; CDR3aa: CASSPGGLAGGPSNEQFF
v_gene: TRBV2; j_gene: TRBJ1-6; d_gene: -; abundance: -; CDR3nt: TGTGCCAGCAGTCTAGCGGAGAGCTCCTATAATTCACCCCTCCACTTT; CDR3aa: CASSLAESSYNSPLHF
v_gene: TRBV18; j_gene: TRBJ1-2; d_gene: TRBD1; abundance: -; CDR3nt: TGTGCCAGCTCGCAGGGCCGGACAGGGGGGTCGAGTGCAGGCTACACCTTC; CDR3aa: CASSQGRTGGSSAGYTF
v_gene: TRBV19; j_gene: TRBJ2-1; d_gene: TRBD2; abundance: -; CDR3nt: TGTGCCAGTAGTAATGGGAGGGCCTTGGGTGAGCAGTTCTTC; CDR3aa: CASSNGRALGEQFF
v_gene: TRBV6-1; j_gene: TRBJ2-7; d_gene: -; abundance: -; CDR3nt: TGTGCCAGCAAAAAAACAGGGAGCTCCTACGAGCAGTACTTC; CDR3aa: CASKKTGSSYEQYF
v_gene: TRBV5-1; j_gene: TRBJ1-2; d_gene: TRBD1; abundance: -; CDR3nt: TGCGCCAGCAGCTTGGGACAGGGGAACTATGGCTACACCTTC; CDR3aa: CASSLGQGNYGYTF
v_gene: TRBV14; j_gene: TRBJ2-7; d_gene: TRBD2; abundance: -; CDR3nt: TGTGCCAGCTCTAGGGGACTAGCGGAGCTCTACGAGCAGTACTTC; CDR3aa: CASSRGLAELYEQYF
v_gene: TRBV6-5; j_gene: TRBJ1-3; d_gene: TRBD1; abundance: -; CDR3nt: TGTGCCAGCAGCAGAAGGACAGGCTCTGGAAACACCATATATTTT; CDR3aa: CASSRRTGSGNTIYF
v_gene: TRBV24-1; j_gene: TRBJ1-4; d_gene: TRBD1; abundance: -; CDR3nt: TGTGCCACCAGTGATTCCAGACAGGGTTCAAATGAAAAACTGTTTTTT; CDR3aa: CATSDSRQGSNEKLFF
v_gene: TRBV28; j_gene: TRBJ1-1; d_gene: -; abundance: -; CDR3nt: TGTGCCAGCAGTTCCAGGGGAAGGACTGAAGCTTTCTTT; CDR3aa: CASSSRGRTEAFF
v_gene: TRBV6-5; j_gene: TRBJ2-1; d_gene: TRBD2; abundance: -; CDR3nt: TGTGCCAGCAGTAGAACTAGCGGGAGGGTCAATGAGCAGTTCTTC; CDR3aa: CASSRTSGRVNEQFF
v_gene: TRBV4-1; j_gene: TRBJ2-3; d_gene: TRBD1; abundance: -; CDR3nt: TGCGCCAGCAGCCAACCGGGACAGGGGGCCACAGATACGCAGTATTTT; CDR3aa: CASSQPGQGATDTQYF
v_gene: TRBV5-8; j_gene: TRBJ1-5; d_gene: TRBD1; abundance: -; CDR3nt: TGTGCCAGCAGCCCCGGGACAGTTAGCAATCAGCCCCAGCATTTT; CDR3aa: CASSPGTVSNQPQHF
v_gene: TRBV28; j_gene: TRBJ1-2; d_gene: -; abundance: -; CDR3nt: TGTGCCAGCAGTTTAAGCAGGGCCTATGGCTACACCTTC; CDR3aa: CASSLSRAYGYTF
v_gene: TRBV30; j_gene: TRBJ2-7; d_gene: -; abundance: -; CDR3nt: TGTGCCTGGAGTGTAGCCCCGGGGAGGACAAACCACTACGAGCAGTACTTC; CDR3aa: CAWSVAPGRTNHYEQYF
v_gene: TRBV9; j_gene: TRBJ2-7; d_gene: TRBD1; abundance: -; CDR3nt: TGTGCCAGCAGCCCTCCCGGAGGGACAGGCTCCTACGAGCAGTACTTC; CDR3aa: CASSPPGGTGSYEQYF
v_gene: TRBV3-1/TRBV3-2; j_gene: TRBJ2-7; d_gene: -; abundance: -; CDR3nt: TGTGCCAGCAGCCAAGCTGTGCAGGGGCTGTACGAGCAGTACTTC; CDR3aa: CASSQAVQGLYEQYF